The 5 T cell receptor beta chains below all came from one sample that was sequenced in a study of beta chain features in type 1 diabetes. General study points: Moderate but significant shortening of TCRB CDR3s was recorded in all four CD4+ subsets from Type 1 diabetes patients.

TCRB transcripts that were expressed got sequenced, as all of the isolated RNA had been reverse transcribed. Sequencing was performed with immunoSEQ multiplex PCR; in TCRdb, only in-frame clones are kept and a portion is missing. This sample has roughly 47,000 clones, with approximately 40% found just once. These receptors lack a known antigen. The specimen was stem cell memory CD4+ T cells from blood. The receptor source for this set is a man aged 25-45 years with type 1 diabetes.

V and J are TRBV7-2 and TRBJ2-2; 7 bases map to TRBD1. This CDR3 comprises 14 residues. The V gene's germline CDR1 is SGHTA and CDR2 FQGNSA. J was trimmed by 4 bases and V by 5 bases; bases with no gene match: 4. The CDR3 region is CASSPGQITGELFF. CDR3 in DNA: TGTGCCAGCAGCCCGGGACAGATCACCGGGGAGCTGTTTTTT.

V gene TRBV7-8 combines with J gene TRBJ2-1; D perhaps matches TRBD2 (6 bases). This CDR3 is 17 amino acids long. The V gene's germline CDR1 is SGHVS and CDR2 FQNEAQ. Trimming removed 5 bases at V and 9 bases at J, with 26 bases between. CDR3 sequence reads: CASSGTGLQRLGGEQFF. CDR3 in DNA: TGTGCCAGCAGCGGAACGGGACTGCAGCGGTTGGGAGGTGAGCAGTTCTTC.

V usage is TRBV4-1 and J usage is TRBJ2-2; no reliable D call. Germline V gene lookup returns CDR1 MGHRA and CDR2 YSYEKL. The CDR3 has 13 residues. V was clipped by 1 base and J by 7 bases, with 7 bases between them. For the CDR3, the DNA is TGCGCCAGCAGCCAAGTTATTCGCGGGGAGCTGTTTTTT. This gives the protein CASSQVIRGELFF.

This chain joins TRBV5-1 and TRBJ2-5; D remains ambiguous. Germline loops: CDR1 SGHRS, CDR2 YFSETQ. The ends were cut back, 5 bases at V and 2 bases at J, with 4 bases in the middle. The CDR3 is 11 residues long. DNA for the CDR3: TGCGCCAGCAGGAGGCAAGAGACCCAGTACTTC. Encoded protein: CASRRQETQYF.

The V and J genes are TRBV5-1 and TRBJ2-2, with D perhaps TRBD2 (5 bases). CDR1 and CDR2 (germline): SGHRS, YFSETQ. The CDR3 has 16 residues. Trimming left V 0 bases short and J 5 bases short, with 14 bases between. The CDR3 loop is CASSLVRGSRTGELFF. The CDR3 nucleotides are TGCGCCAGCAGCTTGGTTCGGGGTTCGCGGACCGGGGAGCTGTTTTTT.